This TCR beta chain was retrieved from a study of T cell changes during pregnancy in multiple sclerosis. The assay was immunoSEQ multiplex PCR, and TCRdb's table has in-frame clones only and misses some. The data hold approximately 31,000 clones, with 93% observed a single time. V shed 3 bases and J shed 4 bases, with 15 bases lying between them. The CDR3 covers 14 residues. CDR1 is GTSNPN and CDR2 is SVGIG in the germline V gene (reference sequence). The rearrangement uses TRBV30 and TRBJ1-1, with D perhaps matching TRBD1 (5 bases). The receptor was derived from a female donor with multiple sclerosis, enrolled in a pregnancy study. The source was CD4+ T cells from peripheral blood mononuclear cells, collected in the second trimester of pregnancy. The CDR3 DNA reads TGTGCCTGGAGGGGACGCGGGAGAGGCACTGAAGCTTTCTTT. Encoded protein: CAWRGRGRGTEAFF.